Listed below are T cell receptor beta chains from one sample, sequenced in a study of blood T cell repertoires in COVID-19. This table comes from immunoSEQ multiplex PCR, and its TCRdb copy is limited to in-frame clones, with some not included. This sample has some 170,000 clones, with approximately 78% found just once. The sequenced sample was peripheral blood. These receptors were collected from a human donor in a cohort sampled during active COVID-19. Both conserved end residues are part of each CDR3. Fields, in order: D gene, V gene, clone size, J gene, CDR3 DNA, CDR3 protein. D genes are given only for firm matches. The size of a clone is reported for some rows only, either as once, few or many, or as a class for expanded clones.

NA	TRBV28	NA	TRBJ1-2	TGTGCCAGCAGTTTGGCGAAGGGGTCCTATGGCTACACCTTC	CASSLAKGSYGYTF
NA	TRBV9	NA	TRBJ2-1	TGTGCCAGCAGCGTATGGATGGAGGGAGGTGATGAGCAGTTCTTC	CASSVWMEGGDEQFF
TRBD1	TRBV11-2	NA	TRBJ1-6	TGTGCCAGCAGCCGCCCGGGACAGAGGAACTCACCCCTCCACTTT	CASSRPGQRNSPLHF
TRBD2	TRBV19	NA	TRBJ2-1	TGTGCCAGTAGTGGGACTAGCGGGAGGCTGGGCAATGAGCAGTTCTTC	CASSGTSGRLGNEQFF
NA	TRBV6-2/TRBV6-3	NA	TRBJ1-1	TGTGCCAGCAGTCTCGGGACAGAAGCTTTCTTT	CASSLGTEAFF
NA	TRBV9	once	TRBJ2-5	TGTGCCAGCAGCGTAGGAGGCAGAGAGACCCAGTACTTC	CASSVGGRETQYF
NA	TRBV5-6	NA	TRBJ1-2	TGTGCCAGCAGCTTGGGGCAAATAAACTATGGCTACACCTTC	CASSLGQINYGYTF
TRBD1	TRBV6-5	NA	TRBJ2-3	TGTGCCAGCAGTACCACAGGGGCCTTGACAGATACGCAGTATTTT	CASSTTGALTDTQYF
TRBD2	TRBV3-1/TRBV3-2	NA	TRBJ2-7	TGTGCCAGCAGCCAAAATCTAGCGGGCGACCTAGCCTACGAGCAGTACTTC	CASSQNLAGDLAYEQYF
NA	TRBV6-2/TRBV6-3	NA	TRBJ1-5	TGTGCCAGCAGTTACACCTCGGCCCTGAGGAGCAATCAGCCCCAGCATTTT	CASSYTSALRSNQPQHF
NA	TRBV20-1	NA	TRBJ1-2	TGCAGTGCTAGTCCCTCGAATCTATCCTTC	CSASPSNLSF
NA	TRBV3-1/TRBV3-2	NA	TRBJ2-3	TGTGCCAGCAGCTGTACCTCGGGCACAGATACGCAGTATTTT	CASSCTSGTDTQYF
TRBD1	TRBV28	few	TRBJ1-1	TGTGCCAGCAGGCCCCCCAGGGGGCCGAACACTGAAGCTTTCTTT	CASRPPRGPNTEAFF
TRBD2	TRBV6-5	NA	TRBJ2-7	TGTGCCAGCATCAACCCGGGGGGATCCTACGAGCAGTACTTC	CASINPGGSYEQYF
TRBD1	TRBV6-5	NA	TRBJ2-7	TGTGCCAGCAGTCCCAGGGGGCTGAACGAGCAGTACTTC	CASSPRGLNEQYF
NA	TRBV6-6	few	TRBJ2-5	TGTGCCAGCAGTCGATATATAGGACAGGGAGGGAGAGAGACCCAGTACTTC	CASSRYIGQGGRETQYF
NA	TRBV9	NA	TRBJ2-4	TGTGCCAGCAGCGTCCAGGGGGGCGCGGACATTCAGTACTTC	CASSVQGGADIQYF
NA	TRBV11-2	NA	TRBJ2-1	TGTGCCAGCATCCCAGGGGGGATGACCTACAATGAGCAGTTCTTC	CASIPGGMTYNEQFF
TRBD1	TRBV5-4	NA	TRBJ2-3	TGTGCCAGCAGCGATCCGGGACAGCCTTTAATTAGCACAGATACGCAGTATTTT	CASSDPGQPLISTDTQYF
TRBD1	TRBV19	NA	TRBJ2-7	TGTGCCAGTGGGGGACAGGGGATGGGCGAGCAGTACTTC	CASGGQGMGEQYF
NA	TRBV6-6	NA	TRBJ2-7	TGTGCCAGCAGTTACTCGACAGACTACGAGCAGTACTTC	CASSYSTDYEQYF
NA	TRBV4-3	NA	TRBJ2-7	TGCGCCAGCAGCCAAGAATCTGCTAGCGCAACCTACGAGCAGTACTTC	CASSQESASATYEQYF
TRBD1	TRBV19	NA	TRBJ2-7	TGTGCCAGTATAGGGGGGACAGGGGGCTCAAATACCTACGAGCAGTACTTC	CASIGGTGGSNTYEQYF
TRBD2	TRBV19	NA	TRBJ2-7	TGTGCCAGTAGTGCGAGCGGGAGCCACGAGCAGTACTTC	CASSASGSHEQYF
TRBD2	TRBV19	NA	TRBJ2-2	TGTGCCAGTAGTATGGGAGCGGGGCCAAACACCGGGGAGCTGTTTTTT	CASSMGAGPNTGELFF
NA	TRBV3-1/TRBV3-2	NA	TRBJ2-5	TGTGCCAGCAGTCCCCGAGAGCAAGAGACCCAGTACTTC	CASSPREQETQYF
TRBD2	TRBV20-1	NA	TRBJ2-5	TGCAGTGCTAGTAAGGTGCTAGCGGGAGGGAAAGAGACCCAGTACTTC	CSASKVLAGGKETQYF
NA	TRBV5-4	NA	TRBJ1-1	TGTGCCAGCAGCTTGGCCGAAGGGGCGCCGAACACTGAAGCTTTCTTT	CASSLAEGAPNTEAFF
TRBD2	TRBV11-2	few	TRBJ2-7	TGTGCCAGCAGCTTAGATAGCGGGGTGCAGGACTTC	CASSLDSGVQDF
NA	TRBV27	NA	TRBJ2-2	TGTGCCAGCAGTTTAAGACTACGCCAGAACACCGGGGAGCTGTTTTTT	CASSLRLRQNTGELFF
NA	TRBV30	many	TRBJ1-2	TGTGCCTGGAGGGAACAGGGCGCCAGTGGCTACACCTTC	CAWREQGASGYTF
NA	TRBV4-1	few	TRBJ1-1	TGCGCCAGCAGCCATCCCGGAGGGGCTGAAGCTTTCTTT	CASSHPGGAEAFF
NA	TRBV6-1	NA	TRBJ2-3	TGTGCCAGCAGTGAATTTCCGACAGACGCCACAGATACGCAGTATTTT	CASSEFPTDATDTQYF